The 25 T cell receptor beta chains below all came from one sample that was sequenced in a study of control samples from healthy donors and cancer patients. Measured with immunoSEQ multiplex PCR; TCRdb has only the in-frame clones, and not every one. The repertoire consists of about 150,000 clones, with roughly 93% occurring once and the leading ten covering 5% to 7%. Material: blood. All receptors come from a man younger than 35 in good health.

The chain is built from TRBV12-5 and TRBJ2-3; D unclear. The V end was cut by 4 bases, the J end by 6 bases, with 8 bases between. Per germline, CDR1 LGHNT and CDR2 FRNRAP. This CDR3 region has 12 residues. The CDR3 region has the DNA TGTGCTAGTGGTTCGCTAGGTGATACGCAGTATTTT. Its protein product is CASGSLGDTQYF.

V and J are TRBV2 and TRBJ2-7; maybe TRBD1 (5 bases). Trimming stripped 6 bases from V and 3 bases from J, with 9 bases between. From germline, CDR1 is SNHLY and CDR2 FYNNEI. CDR3 length: 12 amino acids. The CDR3 region has the DNA TGTGCCAGCAGCCCGACAGTCTACGAGCAGTACTTC. Its protein product is CASSPTVYEQYF.

The V call is TRBV12-3 or TRBV12-4, the J call TRBJ2-7; D gene unclear. V lost 3 bases and J lost 7, with 13 bases in between. This CDR3 region has 13 residues. CDR3: CASSFFSPGEQYF. The CDR3, as DNA: TGTGCCAGCAGTTTTTTTTCTCCGGGTGAGCAGTACTTC.

In this sample, this clone turned up once. Within the sample, other DNA sequences also encode this same CDR3. V usage is TRBV29-1 and J usage is TRBJ2-3; either TRBD1 or TRBD2 may supply D (5 bases each). V gave up 0 bases and J gave up 4 bases, with 5 bases separating them. The CDR3 consists of 12 residues. Germline values: CDR1 SQVTM, CDR2 ANQGSEA. As DNA, the CDR3 is TGCAGCGTTGAAGAGGGACCAGATACGCAGTATTTT. Translation gives CSVEEGPDTQYF.

The chain uses TRBV30 and TRBJ2-3; D is unclear. Germline CDR1 GTSNPN, CDR2 SVGIG (reference sequence). Trimming removed 4 bases from V and 0 bases from J, with 5 bases in between. There are 12 residues in the CDR3. The CDR3 loop is CAWTPSTDTQYF. The DNA for the CDR3 is TGTGCCTGGACCCCTAGCACAGATACGCAGTATTTT.

The genes are TRBV5-4 and TRBJ2-7, with 12 bases lining up with TRBD2. J gave up 2 bases and V 5 bases, and 2 bases lay outside the gene matches. Germline V lookup: CDR1 SGHNT, CDR2 YYREEE (reference sequence). The CDR3 is made up of 14 amino acids. The CDR3 region is CASSRTSGAYEQYF. CDR3 coding DNA: TGTGCCAGCAGTCGGACTAGCGGGGCCTACGAGCAGTACTTC.

This chain connects TRBV5-6 to TRBJ1-5; D not resolved. This CDR3 is 14 amino acids long. The germline V gene has CDR1 SGHDT and CDR2 YYEEEE. Trimming took off 4 bases at V and 6 bases at J, with 14 bases between the two ends. The CDR3 is CASSPAGGGQPQHF. CDR3 in DNA: TGTGCCAGCAGCCCAGCTGGCGGCGGTCAGCCCCAGCATTTT.

V and J are TRBV5-1 and TRBJ2-5; D remains ambiguous. V was clipped by 0 bases and J by 0 bases, with 12 bases between them. This CDR3 has 16 residues. Germline loops: CDR1 SGHRS, CDR2 YFSETQ. The CDR3, as DNA: TGCGCCAGCAGCTTGGGTCTAGACCCATACCAAGAGACCCAGTACTTC. Translating gives CASSLGLDPYQETQYF.

The chain uses TRBV28 and TRBJ2-7; 7 bases agree with TRBD1. V lost 8 bases, J lost 2 bases, and 12 bases stayed unmatched. The CDR3 is 15 residues long. Germline assignment: CDR1 MDHEN and CDR2 SYDVKM. CDR3 bases: TGTGCCAGCGGAGATATCGGGACAGACGCCTACGAGCAGTACTTC. It translates to CASGDIGTDAYEQYF.

This rearrangement joins TRBV5-6 to TRBJ2-7; the D is unclear. Germline V CDR1 and CDR2: SGHDT, YYEEEE. CDR3 size: 12 residues. V lost 1 base and J lost 11, with 13 bases in between. CDR3 nucleotide sequence: TGTGCCAGCAGCTTGATGTTTCGCGCCGAGTACTTC. Its translation is CASSLMFRAEYF.

The chain is built from TRBV19 and TRBJ2-7, with a possible D match to TRBD1 (6 bases). Trimming shortened V by 4 bases and J by 6 bases, and 16 bases separated the two germline ends. Looked up from germline, CDR1 is LNHDA and CDR2 is SQIVND (reference sequence). This CDR3 contains 14 residues. The CDR3 DNA is TGTGCCAGTAGTAAGACAGGTGGAATCTCCGAGCAGTACTTC. It codes for CASSKTGGISEQYF.

J is TRBJ1-4 and V is TRBV9, with D unresolved. Trimming removed 3 bases from V and 3 bases from J, with 15 bases in between. Per the germline V gene, CDR1 is SGDLS and CDR2 is YYNGEE. This CDR3 has 16 amino acids. In DNA, the CDR3 is TGTGCCAGCAGCGCCGCGGGGTTTTCACCTAATGAAAAACTGTTTTTT. Translation gives CASSAAGFSPNEKLFF.

This sequence joins TRBV10-2 and TRBJ2-7, with 8 bases that match TRBD2. CDR1 is WSHSY and CDR2 is SAAADI in the germline V gene. There are 15 residues in the CDR3. V gave up 8 bases and J gave up 0 bases; unmatched junction bases: 9. The CDR3 DNA reads as TGCGCCAGCCACCCGGCGGGGGGCCCCTCCTACGAGCAGTACTTC. This codes for CASHPAGGPSYEQYF.

CDR3 residues: CASSFEGATLTPQYF. The CDR3 region has the DNA TGTGCCAGCAGTTTTGAGGGGGCCACATTAACTCCCCAGTACTTC. The chain uses TRBV6-2 or TRBV6-3 and TRBJ2-5; 7 positions match TRBD1. V shed 4 bases and J 9 bases; nucleotides not matched to a gene: 14. This CDR3 comprises 15 residues. Germline V lookup: CDR1 MNHEY, CDR2 SVGEGT.

The CDR3 here is CASSLGSGRPSKAFF. CDR3 sequence (DNA): TGCGCCAGCAGCTTGGGATCGGGACGACCCTCGAAAGCTTTCTTT. V gene TRBV5-1 combines with J gene TRBJ1-1; a possible D gene is TRBD1 (5 bases). Deletions cut 0 bases from V and 9 bases from J, with 18 bases between. This CDR3 has 15 amino acids. The germline gives CDR1 SGHRS, CDR2 YFSETQ.

This rearrangement joins TRBV7-9 to TRBJ1-3; the D is unclear. The CDR3 extends over 15 amino acids. Trimming cost V 4 bases and J 4 bases, with 14 bases left between them. Germline V lookup: CDR1 SEHNR, CDR2 FQNEAQ (reference sequence). The CDR3 region is CASSSLVLGGNTIYF. For the CDR3, the DNA is TGTGCCAGCAGCTCCTTAGTACTGGGCGGAAACACCATATATTTT.

V is TRBV7-2 and J is TRBJ1-1; no clear D. CDR3 length equals 14 residues. Germline V lookup: CDR1 SGHTA, CDR2 FQGNSA. Trimming took 2 bases from V and 2 from J, leaving 9 bases between them. CDR3 sequence reads: CASSLLYGNTEAFF. CDR3 coding DNA: TGTGCCAGCAGCTTATTGTACGGTAACACTGAAGCTTTCTTT.

This chain links TRBV5-5 with TRBJ1-3; D perhaps matches TRBD1 (5 bases). CDR3 length equals 16 residues. V gave up 0 bases and J gave up 0 bases, with 10 bases separating them. The germline CDR1 and CDR2 sequences are SGHKS and YYEKEE (reference sequence). The CDR3 reads CASSLVPGSSGNTIYF. DNA for the CDR3: TGTGCCAGCAGCTTGGTGCCAGGGAGCTCTGGAAACACCATATATTTT.

The chain links TRBV24-1 to TRBJ2-2, with TRBD1 as a possible D gene (6 bases). Germline V gene sequence: CDR1 KGHDR, CDR2 SFDVKD. Trimming took off 4 bases at V and 0 bases at J, with 11 bases between the two ends. This CDR3 contains 16 residues. CDR3 sequence: CATSDPGETNTGELFF. For the CDR3, the DNA is TGTGCCACCAGTGACCCAGGGGAGACGAACACCGGGGAGCTGTTTTTT.

The CDR3 is CASKWQGNTEAFF. CDR3 DNA sequence: TGTGCCAGTAAGTGGCAGGGGAACACTGAAGCTTTCTTT. The V gene is TRBV19, the J gene TRBJ1-1; tentative D call: TRBD1 (5 bases). The CDR3 has 13 amino acids. Germline V gene data show CDR1 as LNHDA and CDR2 as SQIVND (reference sequence). The V end was cut by 7 bases, the J end by 1 base, with 10 bases between.

This sequence joins TRBV7-9 and TRBJ2-3, with 9 bases lining up with TRBD2. V lost 2 bases and J lost 5; bases outside the gene matches: 8. Germline-derived CDR1 and CDR2 are SEHNR and FQNEAQ (reference sequence). The CDR3 has 16 amino acids. The chain's CDR3 is CASSLNGGRAGDTQYF. CDR3 sequence (DNA): TGTGCCAGCAGCTTAAACGGCGGGAGGGCCGGAGATACGCAGTATTTT.

CDR3 DNA sequence: TGTGCCACCAGCGGCCGCTCGGGGTGGGACCGACTAGCGACCTACAATGAGCAGTTCTTC. Its protein is CATSGRSGWDRLATYNEQFF. The genes are TRBV15 and TRBJ2-1, with TRBD2 identical over 8 bases. Per the germline V gene, CDR1 is LNHNV and CDR2 is YYDKDF (reference sequence). J was trimmed by 2 bases and V by 5 bases; bases with no gene match: 20. This CDR3 comprises 20 residues.

This clone was observed once. The V gene is TRBV30, the J gene TRBJ1-3, with D unclear. Germline loops: CDR1 GTSNPN, CDR2 SVGIG (reference sequence). Trimming shortened V by 0 bases and J by 2 bases, and 14 bases separated the two germline ends. This CDR3 is 16 amino acids long. The CDR3 region is CAWSVLGEVAGNTIYF. The CDR3 DNA reads as TGTGCCTGGAGTGTACTCGGGGAGGTAGCTGGAAACACCATATATTTT.

This chain links TRBV5-1 with TRBJ1-2, with D perhaps TRBD1 (5 bases). V was cut by 0 bases and J by 10 bases, with 10 bases left in between. The length of the CDR3 is 12 residues. The germline V gene encodes CDR1 SGHRS and CDR2 YFSETQ. DNA for the CDR3: TGCGCCAGCAGCTTGGCCAAGGGGCCCTACACCTTC. Its translation is CASSLAKGPYTF. Together with reference TRBV5-1 and TRBJ1-2, the CDR3 gives the full variable domain: KAGVTQTPRYLIKTRGQQVTLSCSPISGHRSVSWYQQTPGQGLQFLFEYFSETQRNKGNFPGRFSGRQFSNSRSEMNVSTLELGDSALYLCASSLAKGPYTFGSGTRLTVV.

The V call is TRBV4-2, the J call TRBJ1-1; tentatively, D is TRBD1 (5 bases). V lost 1 base and J lost 10, with 16 bases in between. Looked up from germline, CDR1 is LGHNA and CDR2 is YNFKEQ. This CDR3 contains 14 residues. CDR3 sequence reads: CASSQGSVGERAFF. CDR3 bases: TGTGCCAGCAGCCAAGGTTCCGTGGGGGAGAGAGCTTTCTTT.